The next 3 T cell receptor beta chains were all read from a single sample in a study of cytomegalovirus exposure and HLA in healthy donors. The assay was immunoSEQ multiplex PCR, and TCRdb's table has in-frame clones only and misses some. The repertoire holds under 200,000 clones, with 75% to 90% as singletons. Sequenced material: PBMCs. Receptors originate from a woman in her late teens or twenties in good health and CMV-seronegative.

Only a few counts were recorded for this clone. CDR3 DNA sequence: TGTGCCAGCAGTTACTCGGGGAGTCTTAGCAATCAGCCCCAGCATTTT. It translates to CASSYSGSLSNQPQHF. The rearrangement joins TRBV6-5 to TRBJ1-5; D unclear. Germline values: CDR1 MNHEY, CDR2 SVGAGI. Between the trimmed V and J ends, which lost 0 bases and 0 bases, there was a span of 9 bases. The CDR3 spans 16 residues.

The gene calls are TRBV18 and TRBJ1-4; D possibly corresponds to TRBD1 (6 bases). The CDR3 consists of 16 residues. CDR1 is KGHSH, CDR2 LQKENI, per germline. The V end was cut by 4 bases, the J end by 5 bases, with 17 bases between. The CDR3 spells CASSLTGQQPNEKLFF. The CDR3 nucleotides are TGTGCCAGCTCACTTACCGGACAGCAGCCGAATGAAAAACTGTTTTTT.

This chain uses TRBV6-5 with TRBJ2-5; unclear D gene. Per germline, CDR1 MNHEY and CDR2 SVGAGI. Deletions cut 2 bases from V and 4 bases from J, with 8 bases between. This CDR3 comprises 13 residues. Here the CDR3 DNA reads TGTGCCAGCAGTTACGACTTGTTAGAGACCCAGTACTTC. It yields the protein CASSYDLLETQYF.